A single sample gave rise to the 15 T cell receptor beta chains below, sequenced in a study of type 1 regulatory T cells. These receptors have no identified antigens. TCRdb re-called the reads through MiXCR, storing one row per CDR3 protein. The data contain about 42,000 distinct CDR3 sequences, 10% to 15% of them singletons. The specimen was cultured non-Tr1 T cells, either the whole culture or a sorted T cell fraction (not recorded which). The source of these receptors is a human donor in good health.

This clonotype was recorded many times. The chain employs TRBV28 and TRBJ1-4, with D possibly being TRBD1 (5 bases). This CDR3 has 12 amino acids. V was shortened by 10 bases and J by 5 bases, with 11 bases between the two germline ends. Germline CDR1 MDHEN, CDR2 SYDVKM. CDR3 DNA: TGTGCCACCCGACAGTTAAATGAAAAACTGTTTTTT. Its translation is CATRQLNEKLFF.

This clonotype came up many times. The genes are TRBV6-5 and TRBJ2-7; 9 positions match TRBD2. In germline, CDR1 is MNHEY, CDR2 SVGAGI. V trimming: 5 bases; J trimming: 4 bases; junction bases outside the gene matches: 6. This CDR3 comprises 14 residues. CDR3 loop: CASSLTSGHYEQYF. The CDR3, as DNA: TGTGCCAGCAGTCTGACTAGCGGCCATTACGAGCAGTACTTC.

The rearrangement links TRBV9 to TRBJ2-3; maybe TRBD2 (6 bases). Trimming stripped 0 bases from V and 5 bases from J, with 10 bases between. The CDR3 has 14 residues. Germline values: CDR1 SGDLS, CDR2 YYNGEE. CDR3 sequence reads: CASSVGGVEDTQYF. The CDR3 DNA reads as TGTGCCAGCAGCGTAGGGGGGGTGGAAGATACGCAGTATTTT. The full variable domain, in which reference TRBV9 and TRBJ2-3 provide the parts outside the CDR3, is DSGVTQTPKHLITATGQRVTLRCSPRSGDLSVYWYQQSLDQGLQFLIQYYNGEERAKGNILERFSAQQFPDLHSELNLSSLELGDSALYFCASSVGGVEDTQYFGPGTRLTVL.

This clonotype was found many times. The chain combines TRBV5-1 with TRBJ1-2; tentative D call: TRBD1 (5 bases). The CDR3 is 15 amino acids. Trimming stripped 6 bases from V and 4 bases from J, with 19 bases between. Germline loops: CDR1 SGHRS, CDR2 YFSETQ. CDR3: CASKTTGTATYGYTF. For the CDR3, the DNA is TGCGCCAGCAAAACCACCGGGACGGCAACCTATGGCTACACCTTC.

V and J are TRBV20-1 and TRBJ1-1, with 7 bases fitting TRBD1. The CDR3 totals 13 residues. Trimming removed 5 bases from V and 4 bases from J; junction bases left unmatched: 7. Germline values: CDR1 DFQATT, CDR2 SNEGSKA (reference sequence). The CDR3 spells CSAPGTEGTEAFF. DNA of the CDR3: TGCAGTGCTCCCGGGACAGAGGGCACTGAAGCTTTCTTT.

This clonotype has just one count. V is TRBV29-1 and J is TRBJ2-7, with unresolved D. The V gene's germline CDR1 is SQVTM and CDR2 ANQGSEA. The CDR3 covers 16 residues. CDR3 in amino acids: CQKVAETLRSDYEQYF. CDR3 bases: TGCCAGAAGGTGGCCGAGACCCTCAGGTCTGACTACGAGCAGTACTTC.

This clonotype was found a few times. This rearrangement joins TRBV5-1 to TRBJ2-3, with TRBD2 as a possible D gene (6 bases). Trimming stripped 1 base from V and 1 base from J, with 10 bases between. Germline V gives CDR1 SGHRS, CDR2 YFSETQ. The CDR3 has 15 residues. In DNA form, the CDR3 reads TGCGCCAGCAGCTTGCGCGGGGCGGGCACAGATACGCAGTATTTT. Amino acids: CASSLRGAGTDTQYF.

A word on this clonotype: A read error may be the cause here, since a much bigger clone is one base away. The J gene is TRBJ2-5, the V gene TRBV5-1; 7 bases agree with TRBD1. CDR3 length: 13 residues. Germline CDR1 SGHRS, CDR2 YFSETQ. The CDR3 loop reads CASSQGQKEAQYF. Here the CDR3 DNA reads TGCGCCAGCAGTCAGGGACAGAAAGAGGCCCAGTACTTC.

This rearrangement joins TRBV7-9 to TRBJ1-2; D is unclear. This CDR3 contains 14 residues. The V gene lost 5 bases and the J gene lost 7 bases, with 17 bases spanning the gap. Germline loops: CDR1 SEHNR, CDR2 FQNEAQ (reference sequence). Here the CDR3 reads CASSHPFGDGGYTF. The CDR3 DNA reads as TGTGCCAGCAGCCACCCGTTCGGGGATGGTGGCTACACCTTC.

This clonotype was recorded a few times. V and J are TRBV24-1 and TRBJ2-2; D may be TRBD2 (6 bases). This CDR3 comprises 15 residues. Trimming shortened V by 6 bases and J by 4 bases, and 14 bases separated the two germline ends. From germline, CDR1 is KGHDR and CDR2 SFDVKD. CDR3 region: CATSRADYRTGELFF. CDR3 coding DNA: TGTGCCACCAGTCGCGCGGACTACCGCACCGGGGAGCTGTTTTTT.

This clonotype was observed at least ten times. The chain recombines TRBV5-1 with TRBJ2-3; D is unclear. V was pared by 2 bases and J by 2 bases, with 0 bases between. Per the germline V gene, CDR1 is SGHRS and CDR2 is YFSETQ. The CDR3 consists of 11 residues. CDR3 nucleotide sequence: TGCGCCAGCAGCTTCACAGATACGCAGTATTTT. Protein sequence: CASSFTDTQYF.

This clonotype was observed many times. The chain couples TRBV7-9 to TRBJ1-1; D uncertain. With 2 bases removed from V and 10 bases from J, the gap between germline ends came to 14 bases. From germline, CDR1 is SEHNR and CDR2 FQNEAQ (reference sequence). The CDR3 covers 13 residues. The CDR3 sequence is CASSLSLAATAFF. The CDR3 bases are TGTGCCAGCAGCTTAAGTCTGGCGGCCACAGCTTTCTTT.

In this sample, this clonotype turned up many times. This sequence joins TRBV20-1 and TRBJ1-5; D is uncertain. The ends were cut back, 5 bases at V and 9 bases at J, with 17 bases in the middle. The CDR3 is made up of 13 amino acids. The germline CDR1 and CDR2 sequences are DFQATT and SNEGSKA (reference sequence). CDR3 sequence: CSAPHEAFGPQHF. The CDR3 DNA follows: TGCAGTGCTCCCCACGAGGCTTTCGGGCCCCAGCATTTT.

This clonotype was detected ten times or more. The chain's CDR3 is CASSYSGVSPGELFF. The CDR3 DNA reads TGTGCCAGCAGTTACTCAGGGGTATCGCCCGGGGAGCTGTTTTTT. This chain uses TRBV6-5 with TRBJ2-2; D is perhaps TRBD1 (5 bases). From germline, CDR1 is MNHEY and CDR2 SVGAGI. V was pared by 0 bases and J by 6 bases, with 11 bases between. This CDR3 is 15 amino acids long.

The chain carries TRBV4-1 and TRBJ2-1, with D maybe TRBD2 (5 bases). Trimming cost V 1 base and J 3 bases, with 7 bases left between them. The CDR3 is 14 residues long. Germline CDR1 reads MGHRA; CDR2 reads YSYEKL. The CDR3 region is CASSQGDYYNEQFF. For the CDR3, the DNA is TGCGCCAGCAGCCAAGGAGACTACTACAATGAGCAGTTCTTC.